The present T cell receptor (beta chain) was sequenced within a study of cytomegalovirus exposure and HLA in healthy donors. CDR3 length equals 17 residues. V dropped 0 bases and J dropped 1 base, with 15 bases sitting between them. Germline loops: CDR1 SGHRS, CDR2 YFSETQ. General study findings and limits: The authors excluded some V segments, including TRBV6-2 and TRBV6-3, as indistinguishable. In vitro, three CMV-associated chains proved specific for CMV antigens.

On this clone itself: Its antigen is currently unknown.

In the PCR, 60 Vbeta and 13 Jbeta primers were used. Measured with immunoSEQ multiplex PCR; TCRdb has only the in-frame clones, and not every one. The data hold fewer than 250,000 clones, with 78% observed a single time. The chain combines TRBV5-1 with TRBJ2-3; D might be TRBD2 (6 bases). The sequenced sample consisted of PBMCs. The receptor's source is a woman aged 25 to 45 in good health and CMV-seropositive. The CDR3, as DNA: TGCGCCAGCAGCTTGGTTTCGGGGGAGATAGGCACAGATACGCAGTATTTT. Its translation: CASSLVSGEIGTDTQYF.